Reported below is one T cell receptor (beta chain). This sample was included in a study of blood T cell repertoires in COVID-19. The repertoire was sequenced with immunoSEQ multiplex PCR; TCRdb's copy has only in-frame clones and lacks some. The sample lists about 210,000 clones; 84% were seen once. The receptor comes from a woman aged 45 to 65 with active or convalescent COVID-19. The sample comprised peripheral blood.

The CDR3, as DNA: TGTGCCAGTAGTATGTCTGAGACCCAGTACTTC. Translated: CASSMSETQYF. This chain connects TRBV19 to TRBJ2-5, with D hard to call. The CDR3 has 11 amino acids. CDR1 and CDR2 from the germline V gene are LNHDA and SQIVND (reference sequence). Deletions cut 3 bases from V and 5 bases from J, with 4 bases between.